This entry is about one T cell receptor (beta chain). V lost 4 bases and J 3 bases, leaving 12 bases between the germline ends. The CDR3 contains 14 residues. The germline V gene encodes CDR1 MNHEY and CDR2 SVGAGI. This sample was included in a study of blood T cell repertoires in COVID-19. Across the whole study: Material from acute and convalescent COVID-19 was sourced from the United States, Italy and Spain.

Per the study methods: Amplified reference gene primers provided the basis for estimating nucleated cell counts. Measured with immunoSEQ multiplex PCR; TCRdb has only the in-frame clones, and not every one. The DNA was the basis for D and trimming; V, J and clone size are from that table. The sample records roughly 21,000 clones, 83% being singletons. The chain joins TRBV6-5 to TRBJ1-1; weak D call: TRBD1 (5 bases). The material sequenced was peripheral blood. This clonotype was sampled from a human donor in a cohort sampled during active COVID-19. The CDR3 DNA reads TGTGCCAGCAGTTCAGGGCTAGGGTACACTGAAGCTTTCTTT. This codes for CASSSGLGYTEAFF.